This TCR beta chain was recovered during a study of blood T cell repertoires in COVID-19. Assay: immunoSEQ multiplex PCR; the TCRdb copy retains only in-frame clones and omits some. The sample consists of approximately 80,000 clones, less than 90% of them appearing once. The source is a human donor in a cohort sampled during active COVID-19. Sequencing was performed on peripheral blood.

CDR3 DNA sequence: TGTGCCAGCAGCCAAGATGGCAGGGCGCTGGAGCAGTACTTC. Translating it yields CASSQDGRALEQYF. The V and J genes are TRBV4-2 and TRBJ2-7; weak D call: TRBD1 (5 bases). The CDR3 has 14 amino acids. V lost 0 bases and J lost 7, with 13 bases in between. CDR1 LGHNA and CDR2 YNFKEQ come from the germline V gene.